Below are 17 T cell receptor beta chains sequenced from a single sample in a study of blood T cells in healthy people across ages (dated by TCRdb to the mid-2010s). The library was obtained by 5' RACE. The sequencer was an Illumina HiSeq 2500. A second roughly 6 to 12 cycle PCR used a sample-barcoded 5' primer and a J-beta primer mix. TCRdb handled the public reads itself, with Q25 trimming in fastp and clone calling in MiXCR, and kept productive beta chains. A single entry per CDR3 protein holds the most common genes and DNA from its merged rows. The sample has some 1.5 million distinct CDR3 sequences on record, 28% of them singletons. Of the sample, roughly 8.2% falls within the top ten clones. The material sequenced was blood. The receptors stem from a young woman in good health.

The chain uses TRBV2 and TRBJ2-3, with 7 bases aligning to TRBD2. The CDR3 has 16 amino acids. With V trimmed by 5 bases and J by 0 bases, 8 bases remained unmatched. CDR1 is SNHLY, CDR2 FYNNEI, per germline. The CDR3 coding sequence is TGTGCCAGCAGTAGGACGTCTAGCGGAAGCACAGATACGCAGTATTTT. Protein: CASSRTSSGSTDTQYF.

The chain links TRBV5-1 to TRBJ1-1; D is unresolved. V was shortened by 0 bases and J by 6 bases, with 9 bases between the two germline ends. CDR1 SGHRS and CDR2 YFSETQ come from the germline V gene. This CDR3 comprises 13 residues. CDR3 sequence reads: CASSLVVNAEAFF. CDR3 sequence (DNA): TGCGCCAGCAGCTTGGTCGTAAATGCTGAAGCTTTCTTT.

This clonotype has ten or more counts. V gene TRBV10-3 combines with J gene TRBJ2-1; 9 nucleotides align to TRBD2. Per the germline V gene, CDR1 is ENHRY and CDR2 is SYGVKD. There are 15 residues in the CDR3. V lost 5 bases and J lost 5; bases outside the gene matches: 7. CDR3 in DNA: TGTGCCATCAGTCTTCGGCTAGCGGGAAACAATGAGCAGTTCTTC. Protein: CAISLRLAGNNEQFF.

The chain links TRBV9 to TRBJ1-2; weak D call: TRBD1 (6 bases). Trimming removed 0 bases from V and 6 bases from J, with 15 bases in between. Germline CDR1 reads SGDLS; CDR2 reads YYNGEE. The CDR3 length is 15 residues. The CDR3 region has the DNA TGTGCCAGCAGCGTAGACGGCAGGGGTGAACATGGCTACACCTTC. Residues: CASSVDGRGEHGYTF.

This chain links TRBV20-1 with TRBJ2-7; either TRBD1 or TRBD2 may fit D (5 bases each). Trimming took off 5 bases at V and 3 bases at J, with 11 bases between the two ends. The V gene's germline CDR1 is DFQATT and CDR2 SNEGSKA (reference sequence). The CDR3 length is 12 residues. CDR3 bases: TGCAGTGCTGGGGACGGAATCTACGAGCAGTACTTC. Its translation is CSAGDGIYEQYF.

The rearrangement links TRBV6-1 to TRBJ2-2, with D possibly called TRBD1 or TRBD2 (6 bases each). Germline V gene lookup returns CDR1 MNHNS and CDR2 SASEGT. Trimming cost V 8 bases and J 7 bases, with 20 bases left between them. This CDR3 has 15 amino acids. The CDR3 loop reads CASLRTWGADGELFF. CDR3 DNA sequence: TGTGCCAGCCTTCGGACGTGGGGGGCCGACGGGGAGCTGTTTTTT.

With respect to this clonotype: This may be a read error, as it is one base from a much larger clone. The chain combines TRBV10-3 with TRBJ2-5; D is undetermined. Trimming shortened V by 8 bases and J by 4 bases, and 5 bases separated the two germline ends. Per the germline V gene, CDR1 is ENHRY and CDR2 is SYGVKD. This CDR3 has 10 residues. CDR3 nucleotide sequence: TGTGCCATCGGATCAGAGACCCAGTACTTC. It specifies CAIGSETQYF.

The genes are TRBV7-3 and TRBJ2-5; TRBD2 is a possible D gene (7 bases). Germline loops: CDR1 SGHTA, CDR2 FQGTGA. The CDR3 runs 15 residues. V was trimmed by 0 bases and J by 1 base, leaving 9 bases between them. The CDR3 sequence: CASSLTAGAQETQYF. CDR3 in DNA: TGTGCCAGCAGCTTAACGGCGGGGGCCCAAGAGACCCAGTACTTC.

The rearrangement joins TRBV20-1 to TRBJ2-3; D is perhaps TRBD1 or TRBD2 (5 bases each). The CDR3 consists of 14 residues. Trimming took off 6 bases at V and 2 bases at J, with 15 bases between the two ends. Germline V gives CDR1 DFQATT, CDR2 SNEGSKA (reference sequence). DNA for the CDR3: TGCAGTGCGGGGGACCCAGAGGCCACAGATACGCAGTATTTT. It is translated as CSAGDPEATDTQYF.

V is TRBV6-2 or TRBV6-3 and J is TRBJ2-3; possibly TRBD1 for D (6 bases). Germline loops: CDR1 MNHEY, CDR2 SVGEGT. The CDR3 is 14 amino acids. Trimming removed 6 bases at V and 1 base at J, with 11 bases between. The CDR3 DNA is TGTGCCAGCAGATTTCGACAGGGCACAGATACGCAGTATTTT. It is translated as CASRFRQGTDTQYF.

This clonotype has only a few counts. The chain combines TRBV28 with TRBJ2-7; tentatively, D is TRBD1 or TRBD2 (5 bases each). Trimming pared 7 bases from V and 7 bases from J, leaving 17 bases between. The CDR3 contains 13 residues. CDR1 is MDHEN, CDR2 SYDVKM, per germline. The CDR3 reads CASTQGPRGEQYF. CDR3 DNA sequence: TGTGCCAGCACCCAGGGACCGAGAGGGGAGCAGTACTTC.

The V call is TRBV6-5, the J call TRBJ1-2; D not resolved. With 9 bases removed from V and 8 bases from J, the gap between germline ends came to 22 bases. The CDR3 loop spans 14 amino acids. CDR1 and CDR2 from the germline V gene are MNHEY and SVGAGI. For the CDR3, the DNA is TGTGCCAGTAGACCTGCCTTGGCGCGAGGAGGCTACACCTTC. Its protein product is CASRPALARGGYTF.

V is TRBV25-1 and J is TRBJ2-1; TRBD1 matches at 9 bases. Germline CDR1 MGHDK, CDR2 SYGVNS. This CDR3 comprises 15 residues. V lost 2 bases to trimming and J lost 8 bases; unmatched junction nucleotides: 7. Written as DNA, the CDR3 is TGTGCCAGCAGTGAACCGGGACAGGGTCTGTATGAGCAGTTCTTC. Its protein product is CASSEPGQGLYEQFF. The complete variable domain, with remaining parts taken from reference TRBV25-1 and TRBJ2-1, reads EADIYQTPRYLVIGTGKKITLECSQTMGHDKMYWYQQDPGMELHLIHYSYGVNSTEKGDLSSESTVSRIRTEHFPLTLESARPSHTSQYLCASSEPGQGLYEQFFGPGTRLTVL.

This clonotype appeared many times. The V and J genes are TRBV5-1 and TRBJ2-7, with a weak D call TRBD1 (5 bases). Germline V gene sequence: CDR1 SGHRS, CDR2 YFSETQ. The CDR3 has 12 amino acids. Trimming took 5 bases from V and 3 from J, leaving 9 bases between them. CDR3 in DNA: TGCGCCAGCAGACAGGACCACTACGAGCAGTACTTC. Protein product: CASRQDHYEQYF.

This clonotype appeared a few times. The V and J genes are TRBV7-9 and TRBJ2-4, with D perhaps TRBD1 (6 bases). Germline V gene lookup returns CDR1 SEHNR and CDR2 FQNEAQ (reference sequence). The CDR3 loop spans 14 amino acids. Trimming left V 1 base short and J 10 bases short, with 14 bases between. Here the CDR3 reads CASSLGPRGTIQYF. The CDR3 DNA sequence: TGTGCCAGCAGCTTAGGCCCCAGGGGAACGATTCAGTACTTC.

Worth noting for this clonotype: One end of the junction fails to match germline, which may point to a read error. J is TRBJ2-3 and V is TRBV11-2, with a possible D match to TRBD2 (6 bases). The germline V gene encodes CDR1 SGHAT and CDR2 FQNNGV. The CDR3 covers 15 residues. The CDR3 nucleotides are TGTGCCGGCAGCTTAGCGGCAGTTAGCACAGATACGCAGTATTTT. Amino acid sequence: CAGSLAAVSTDTQYF.

This sequence joins TRBV2 and TRBJ2-3; 12 bases line up with TRBD2. V gave up 10 bases and J gave up 4 bases; unmatched junction bases: 12. CDR1 is SNHLY, CDR2 FYNNEI, per germline. This CDR3 has 16 amino acids. The CDR3 spells CATQSGTSGHSDTQYF. The CDR3, as DNA: TGTGCCACCCAATCCGGGACTAGCGGGCATTCAGATACGCAGTATTTT.